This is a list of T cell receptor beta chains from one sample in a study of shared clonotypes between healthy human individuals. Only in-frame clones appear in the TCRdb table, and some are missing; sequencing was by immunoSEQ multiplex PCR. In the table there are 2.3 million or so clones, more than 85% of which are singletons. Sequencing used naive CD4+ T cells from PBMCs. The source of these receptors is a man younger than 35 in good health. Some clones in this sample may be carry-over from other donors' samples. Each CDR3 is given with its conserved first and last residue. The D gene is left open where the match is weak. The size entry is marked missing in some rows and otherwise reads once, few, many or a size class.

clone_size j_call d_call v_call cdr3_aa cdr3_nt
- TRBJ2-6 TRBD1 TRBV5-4 CASSLGQGVRTGANVLTF TGTGCCAGCAGCTTGGGACAGGGGGTCCGCACTGGGGCCAACGTCCTGACTTTC
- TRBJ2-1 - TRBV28 CRTNEQFF TGCAGGACCAATGAGCAGTTCTTC
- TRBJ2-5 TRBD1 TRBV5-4 CASSSLRGQKETQYF TGTGCCAGCAGCTCATTGAGGGGACAGAAAGAGACCCAGTACTTC
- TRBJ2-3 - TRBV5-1 CASAVGDSGDTQYF TGCGCCAGCGCCGTGGGAGACTCAGGGGATACGCAGTATTTT
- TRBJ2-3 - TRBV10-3 CAISESSPYREQHTQYF TGTGCCATCAGTGAGTCGAGCCCTTACCGGGAGCAACATACGCAGTATTTT
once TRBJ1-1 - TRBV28 CASSKQGSLEAFF TGTGCCAGTTCAAAACAGGGCTCCCTTGAAGCTTTCTTT
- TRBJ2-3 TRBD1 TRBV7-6 CASSLGGQITDTQYF TGTGCCAGCAGCTTAGGGGGACAGATCACAGATACGCAGTATTTT
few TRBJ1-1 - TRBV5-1 CASSLVGSHTEAFF TGCGCCAGCAGCTTGGTCGGCTCTCACACTGAAGCTTTCTTT
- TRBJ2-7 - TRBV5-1 CASSLGGEYQNYEQYF TGCGCCAGCAGCTTGGGAGGTGAATATCAAAACTACGAGCAGTACTTC
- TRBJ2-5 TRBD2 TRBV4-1 CASSRDGLADQETQYF TGCGCCAGCAGCCGAGACGGACTAGCGGACCAAGAGACCCAGTACTTC
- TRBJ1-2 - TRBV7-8 CASSLGTRANYGYTF TGTGCCAGCAGCTTAGGTACCAGGGCGAACTATGGCTACACCTTC
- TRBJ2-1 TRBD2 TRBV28 CASRTSGYNEQFF TGTGCCAGCAGGACTAGCGGCTACAATGAGCAGTTCTTC
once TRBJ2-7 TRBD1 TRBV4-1 CASSQLRKYGTGYDEQYF TGCGCCAGCAGCCAATTAAGGAAATACGGGACAGGGTACGACGAGCAGTACTTC
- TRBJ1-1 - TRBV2 CASIGARLNTEAFF TGTGCCAGCATAGGGGCACGGCTGAACACTGAAGCTTTCTTT
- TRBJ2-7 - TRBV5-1 CASSLTQRDYEQYF TGCGCCAGCAGCTTGACTCAACGAGACTACGAGCAGTACTTC
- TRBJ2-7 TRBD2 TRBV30 CAWSVIEGLAGGPSYEQYF TGTGCCTGGAGTGTAATTGAGGGACTAGCGGGAGGGCCTTCCTACGAGCAGTACTTC
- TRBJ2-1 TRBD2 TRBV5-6 CASSDRLALFEQFF TGTGCCAGCAGCGATCGACTAGCATTGTTTGAGCAGTTCTTC
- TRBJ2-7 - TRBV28 CASSSLQGRMEQYF TGTGCCAGCAGTTCACTCCAGGGCCGAATGGAGCAGTACTTC
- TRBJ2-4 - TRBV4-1 CASSVAAVGGIQYF TGCGCCAGCAGCGTGGCGGCGGTGGGGGGCATTCAGTACTTC
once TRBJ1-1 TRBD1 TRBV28 CASSSGQAPEAFF TGTGCCAGCAGTTCCGGACAGGCCCCCGAAGCTTTCTTT
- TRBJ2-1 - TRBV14 CASSQEPERSYNEQFF TGTGCCAGCAGCCAAGAACCGGAACGCTCCTACAATGAGCAGTTCTTC
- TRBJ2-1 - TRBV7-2 CASSSRGGTYNEQFF TGTGCCAGCAGCTCCAGAGGAGGCACGTACAATGAGCAGTTCTTC
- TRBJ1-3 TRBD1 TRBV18 CASSPRTGKENTIYF TGTGCCAGCTCACCAAGGACAGGGAAGGAAAACACCATATATTTT
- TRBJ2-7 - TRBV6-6 CASSAPTRETYEQYF TGTGCCAGCAGTGCGCCTACTAGAGAGACCTACGAGCAGTACTTC
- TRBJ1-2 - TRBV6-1 CASSSIVYGYTF TGTGCCAGCAGTTCCATCGTCTATGGCTACACCTTC
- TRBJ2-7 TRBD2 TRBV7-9 CASSSSGTSNEQYF TGTGCCAGCAGCTCCAGCGGGACTAGCAACGAGCAGTACTTC
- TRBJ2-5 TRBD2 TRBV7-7 CASSLGTSGRETQYF TGTGCCAGCAGCTTAGGGACTAGCGGGAGAGAGACCCAGTACTTC
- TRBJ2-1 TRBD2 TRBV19 CASSMVGRATYNEQFF TGTGCCAGTAGTATGGTCGGGAGGGCCACCTACAATGAGCAGTTCTTC
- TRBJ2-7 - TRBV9 CASSPGWLYSYEQYF TGTGCCAGCAGCCCCGGGTGGCTCTACTCCTACGAGCAGTACTTC
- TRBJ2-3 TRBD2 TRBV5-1 CASRVSAGGRTDTQYF TGCGCCAGCAGGGTCTCGGCGGGAGGACGCACAGATACGCAGTATTTT
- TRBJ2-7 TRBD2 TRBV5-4 CASSSFSDLAGGYEQYF TGTGCCAGCAGCTCGTTCTCTGATCTCGCGGGGGGATACGAGCAGTACTTC
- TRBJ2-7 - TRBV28 CASSLRQHEQYF TGTGCCAGCAGTTTGAGACAACACGAGCAGTACTTC
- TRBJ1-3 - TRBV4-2 CASSQVGPGGRRNTIYF TGTGCCAGCAGCCAAGTGGGCCCGGGGGGACGGCGAAACACCATATATTTT
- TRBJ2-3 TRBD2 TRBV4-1 CASSQENNGLAGTDTQYF TGCGCCAGCAGCCAAGAGAATAACGGACTAGCAGGCACAGATACGCAGTATTTT
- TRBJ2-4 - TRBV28 CASMGGPNKNIQYF TGTGCCAGCATGGGGGGTCCGAACAAAAACATTCAGTACTTC
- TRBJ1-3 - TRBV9 CASSPGGFYSGNTIYF TGTGCCAGCAGCCCCGGGGGCTTCTACTCTGGAAACACCATATATTTT
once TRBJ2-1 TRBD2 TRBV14 CASSSQRGSYNEQFF TGTGCCAGCAGCTCTCAGCGGGGCTCCTACAATGAGCAGTTCTTC
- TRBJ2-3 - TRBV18 CASSPARISTDTQYF TGTGCCAGCTCACCAGCGCGGATTAGCACAGATACGCAGTATTTT
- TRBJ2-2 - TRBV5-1 CASRPRDGELFF TGCGCCAGCAGGCCGCGTGACGGGGAGCTGTTTTTT
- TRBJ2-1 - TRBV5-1 CASSLGAAGANEQFF TGCGCCAGCAGCTTGGGGGCTGCCGGTGCCAATGAGCAGTTCTTC